The 20 T cell receptor beta chains below all came from one sample that was sequenced in a study of CD8 T cells in ankylosing spondylitis (dated by TCRdb to about 2017). Library generation was performed with 5' RACE. The sequencer was an Illumina HiSeq 2500. TCRdb passed the public sequencing reads through fastp at Q25 and MiXCR, retaining productive beta sequences. CDR3 protein duplicates are merged, each entry listing the most common genes and DNA. The sample records 30,000 to 45,000 distinct CDR3 sequences, 8% to 13% of which are singletons. Jointly, the top ten make up about 19% of the sample. Sequencing used synovial fluid, either unsorted or a sorted T cell fraction (not recorded which). Receptor source: a male donor with ankylosing spondylitis.

This clonotype was seen more than once but under ten times. V gene TRBV7-8 combines with J gene TRBJ2-7, with D possibly TRBD2 on 6 matching bases. The ends were cut back, 1 base at V and 2 bases at J, with 15 bases in the middle. Germline V lookup: CDR1 SGHVS, CDR2 FQNEAQ. The CDR3 is made up of 16 amino acids. CDR3 nucleotide sequence: TGTGCCAGCAGCTTAGAGGGCGGGACCATCACCTACGAGCAGTACTTC. This sequence encodes CASSLEGGTITYEQYF.

This clonotype was observed at least ten times. The chain links TRBV10-1 to TRBJ1-1; 8 nucleotides match TRBD1. Looked up from germline, CDR1 is WNHNN and CDR2 is SYGVQD (reference sequence). CDR3 size: 13 residues. V was pared by 7 bases and J by 4 bases, with 5 bases of the junction left unmatched. CDR3 bases: TGCGCCAGCAAGCAGGGGGCAGGCACTGAAGCTTTCTTT. This gives the protein CASKQGAGTEAFF.

In its sample, this clonotype was seen many times. The chain is built from TRBV28 and TRBJ1-1; D gene ambiguous. V shed 1 base and J shed 7 bases, with 10 bases lying between them. CDR3 length: 13 residues. Germline V CDR1 and CDR2: MDHEN, SYDVKM. The CDR3 is CASSLSWGDEAFF. The CDR3 DNA follows: TGTGCCAGCAGTTTATCATGGGGAGATGAAGCTTTCTTT.

This clonotype came up a few times. The rearrangement uses TRBV6-2 or TRBV6-3 and TRBJ2-2; no clear D gene. The CDR3 has 15 residues. Germline values: CDR1 MNHEY, CDR2 SVGEGT. The germline V and J ends were trimmed by 2 bases and 6 bases, with 13 bases remaining between them. CDR3 coding DNA: TGTGCCAGCAGTTACGGAACTATTGAGTCCGGGGAGCTGTTTTTT. Its translation is CASSYGTIESGELFF.

This clonotype has ten or more counts. V gene TRBV4-2 combines with J gene TRBJ1-3; the D is unclear. The germline V gene has CDR1 LGHNA and CDR2 YNFKEQ. CDR3 length: 15 amino acids. Trimming stripped 0 bases from V and 0 bases from J, with 6 bases between. The CDR3: CASSQDRRSGNTIYF. As DNA, the CDR3 is TGTGCCAGCAGCCAAGATCGTCGCTCTGGAAACACCATATATTTT.

This clonotype showed up just a few times. V usage is TRBV5-1 and J usage is TRBJ2-5, with TRBD2 matching 14 bases. Germline CDR1 reads SGHRS; CDR2 reads YFSETQ. Trimming took 0 bases from V and 4 from J; bases not matched to a gene: 5. CDR3 length equals 17 residues. The CDR3 loop is CASSLERLAGGAETQYF. In DNA, the CDR3 is TGCGCCAGCAGCTTGGAAAGACTAGCGGGAGGGGCAGAGACCCAGTACTTC.

The sample holds a few counts of this clonotype. The chain couples TRBV4-3 to TRBJ2-5; 8 bases map to TRBD1. The V gene end was trimmed by 2 bases and the J gene end by 2 bases; junction bases not matched to a gene: 4. Germline CDR1 LGHNA, CDR2 YSLEER. This CDR3 has 15 amino acids. CDR3 sequence (DNA): TGCGCCAGCAGCCAAAACAGGGGGGAGCAAGAGACCCAGTACTTC. Protein: CASSQNRGEQETQYF.

The chain combines TRBV19 with TRBJ2-1, with 7 bases that match TRBD2. The J segment lost 4 bases and the V segment lost 3 bases, leaving 3 bases of the junction unmatched. Per germline, CDR1 LNHDA and CDR2 SQIVND (reference sequence). The CDR3 sequence is 14 residues long. CDR3 coding DNA: TGTGCCAGTAGTATCTTGGGGGGGTACAATGAGCAGTTCTTC. Residues: CASSILGGYNEQFF.

This clonotype was counted ten times or more. The J gene is TRBJ2-1, the V gene TRBV15; 12 nucleotides align to TRBD2. CDR3 size: 15 residues. V trimming: 3 bases; J trimming: 6 bases; junction bases outside the gene matches: 3. Germline CDR1 LNHNV, CDR2 YYDKDF (reference sequence). The CDR3 DNA follows: TGTGCCACCAGCAGTCGGACTAGCGGGATCAATGAGCAGTTCTTC. Protein: CATSSRTSGINEQFF.

This clonotype showed up just once. It is unclear where the CDR3 begins or ends on the DNA, so no DNA is shown, and the CDR3 is as TCRdb lists it. The chain uses TRBV19 and TRBJ2-2. The germline gives CDR1 LNHDA, CDR2 SQIVND (reference sequence). Inclusive of both ends, the CDR3 amounts to 14 amino acids. This CDR3 is CASNARSTGELFFF.

The chain uses TRBV7-9 and TRBJ1-4, with a tentative D call TRBD1 (5 bases). V gave up 5 bases and J gave up 6 bases, with 13 bases separating them. Germline CDR1 is SEHNR and CDR2 is FQNEAQ (reference sequence). This CDR3 spans 14 amino acids. CDR3 residues: CASSNRDAHEKLFF. CDR3 sequence (DNA): TGTGCCAGCAGCAACCGGGACGCCCATGAAAAACTGTTTTTT.

This clonotype was detected only a few times. The CDR3 spells CASTLGGGRWDEQYF. The CDR3, as DNA: TGTGCCAGCACCCTGGGGGGGGGCCGCTGGGACGAGCAGTACTTC. V usage is TRBV5-6 and J usage is TRBJ2-7, with D tentatively TRBD2 (7 bases). Germline V gene sequence: CDR1 SGHDT, CDR2 YYEEEE. This CDR3 is 15 amino acids long. Trimming left V 6 bases short and J 5 bases short, with 21 bases between.

Only a few counts were recorded for this clonotype. V gene TRBV6-2 or TRBV6-3 combines with J gene TRBJ2-1; 8 bases agree with TRBD2. Germline V gene lookup returns CDR1 MNHEY and CDR2 SVGEGT. V lost 0 bases and J lost 8; bases outside the gene matches: 9. CDR3 length: 16 residues. DNA for the CDR3: TGTGCCAGCAGTTACTCTTCGGGAGGGCGCGGCGATGAGCAGTTCTTC. Translation: CASSYSSGGRGDEQFF.

In the case of this clonotype: One end of the junction is discordant with germline, which a read error may explain. The chain recombines TRBV7-9 with TRBJ2-7; no clear D gene. Per the germline V gene, CDR1 is SEHNR and CDR2 is FQNEAQ (reference sequence). The CDR3 has 11 residues. The CDR3 reads CASSPVYEQHF. The CDR3 DNA reads as TGTGCCAGCAGCCCGGTGTACGAGCAGCACTTC.

The chain combines TRBV28 with TRBJ2-1; D is perhaps TRBD1 (5 bases). CDR3 length: 16 amino acids. V was clipped by 2 bases and J by 2 bases, with 13 bases between them. The V gene's germline CDR1 is MDHEN and CDR2 SYDVKM. The CDR3 protein is CASSLDDRQTYNEQFF. The CDR3 DNA reads TGTGCCAGCAGTTTAGACGACAGACAGACCTACAATGAGCAGTTCTTC.

This clonotype was picked up a small number of times. The V and J genes are TRBV28 and TRBJ2-4, with unresolved D. The CDR3 has 13 residues. Trimming stripped 5 bases from V and 11 bases from J, with 16 bases between. Per the germline V gene, CDR1 is MDHEN and CDR2 is SYDVKM. The CDR3 coding sequence is TGTGCCAGCAGTCCTCGGCCCCAAAGCTTTCAGTACTTC. Its protein is CASSPRPQSFQYF.

The rearrangement joins TRBV6-1 to TRBJ2-7; 13 nucleotides match TRBD2. The V and J ends lost 6 bases and 3 bases, in that order; junction bases with no gene match: 5. The CDR3 runs 15 residues. Germline-derived CDR1 and CDR2 are MNHNS and SASEGT. The CDR3 sequence: CASRQGLAGFYEQYF. The CDR3 DNA is TGTGCCAGCAGGCAGGGACTAGCGGGATTCTACGAGCAGTACTTC.

This rearrangement joins TRBV12-5 to TRBJ2-7; D not certain. Germline CDR1 LGHNT, CDR2 FRNRAP. V gave up 5 bases and J gave up 2 bases, with 13 bases separating them. This CDR3 has 14 residues. CDR3 coding DNA: TGTGCTAGTGGTCTCCACAGCTCGGCCTACGAGCAGTACTTC. It yields the protein CASGLHSSAYEQYF.

This clonotype occurred many times. The chain carries TRBV29-1 and TRBJ1-2; D gene ambiguous. Per the germline V gene, CDR1 is SQVTM and CDR2 is ANQGSEA. V was pared by 6 bases and J by 3 bases, with 14 bases between. This CDR3 has 13 residues. The CDR3 spells CSVGLTRDYGYTF. CDR3 bases: TGCAGCGTCGGACTGACAAGGGACTATGGCTACACCTTC.

This clonotype appeared a few times. The chain employs TRBV28 and TRBJ2-5, with 8 bases fitting TRBD1. CDR1 is MDHEN, CDR2 SYDVKM, per germline. The trim removed 6 bases at V and 5 bases at J, leaving 5 bases unmatched. The CDR3 runs 13 residues. The CDR3 DNA sequence: TGTGCCAGCAGGGTGACAGGGGTCGAGACCCAGTACTTC. As protein: CASRVTGVETQYF.